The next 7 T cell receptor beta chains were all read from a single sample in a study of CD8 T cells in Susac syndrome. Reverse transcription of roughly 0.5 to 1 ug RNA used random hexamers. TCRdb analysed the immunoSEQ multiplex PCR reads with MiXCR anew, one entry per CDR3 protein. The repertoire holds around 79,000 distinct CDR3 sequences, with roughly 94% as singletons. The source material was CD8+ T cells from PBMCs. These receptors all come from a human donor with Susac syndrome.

The CDR3 is CASSQEFFRNSYNSPLHF. Written as DNA, the CDR3 is TGTGCCAGCAGCCAAGAATTTTTCAGGAACTCCTATAATTCACCCCTCCACTTT. The chain is built from TRBV14 and TRBJ1-6; D remains ambiguous. Germline CDR1 SGHDN, CDR2 FVKESK. The CDR3 is made up of 18 amino acids. V gave up 0 bases and J gave up 0 bases, with 12 bases separating them.

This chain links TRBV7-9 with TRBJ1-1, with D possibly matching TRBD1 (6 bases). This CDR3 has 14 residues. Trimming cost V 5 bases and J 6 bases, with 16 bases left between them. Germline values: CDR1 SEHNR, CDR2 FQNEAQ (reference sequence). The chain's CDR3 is CASSNYGGIAEAFF. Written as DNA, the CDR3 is TGTGCCAGCAGCAACTACGGGGGCATCGCTGAAGCTTTCTTT. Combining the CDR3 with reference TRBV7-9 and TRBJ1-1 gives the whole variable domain DTGVSQNPRHKITKRGQNVTFRCDPISEHNRLYWYRQTLGQGPEFLTYFQNEAQLEKSRLLSDRFSAERPKGSFSTLEIQRTEQGDSAMYLCASSNYGGIAEAFFGQGTRLTVV.

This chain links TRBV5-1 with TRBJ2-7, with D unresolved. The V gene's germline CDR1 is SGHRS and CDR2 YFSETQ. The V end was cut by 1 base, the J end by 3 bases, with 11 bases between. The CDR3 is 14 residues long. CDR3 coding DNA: TGCGCCAGCAGCTTGAAACCTACAGACTACGAGCAGTACTTC. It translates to CASSLKPTDYEQYF.

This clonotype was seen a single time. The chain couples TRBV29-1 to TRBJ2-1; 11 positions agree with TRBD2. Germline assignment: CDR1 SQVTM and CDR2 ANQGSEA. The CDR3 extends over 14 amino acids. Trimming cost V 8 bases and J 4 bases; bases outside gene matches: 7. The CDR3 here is CSTIAGGSYNEQFF. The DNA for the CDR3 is TGCAGCACTATAGCGGGGGGGAGTTACAATGAGCAGTTCTTC.

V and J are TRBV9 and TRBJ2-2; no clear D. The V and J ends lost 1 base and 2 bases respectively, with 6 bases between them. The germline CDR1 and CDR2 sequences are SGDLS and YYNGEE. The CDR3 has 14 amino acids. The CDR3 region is CASSVMQNTGELFF. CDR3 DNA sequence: TGTGCCAGCAGCGTAATGCAAAACACCGGGGAGCTGTTTTTT.

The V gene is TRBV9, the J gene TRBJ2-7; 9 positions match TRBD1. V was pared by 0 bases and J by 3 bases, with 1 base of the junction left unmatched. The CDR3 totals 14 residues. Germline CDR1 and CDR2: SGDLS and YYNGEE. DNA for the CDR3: TGTGCCAGCAGCGTAGAGGGACAGGGCTACGAGCAGTACTTC. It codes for CASSVEGQGYEQYF.

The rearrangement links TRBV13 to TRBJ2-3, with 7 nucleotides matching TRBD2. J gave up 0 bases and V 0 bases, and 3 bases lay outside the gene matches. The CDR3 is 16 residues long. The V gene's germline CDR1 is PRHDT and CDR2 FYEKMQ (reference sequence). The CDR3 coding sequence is TGTGCCAGCAGCTTAGGCAGCGGGACTAGCACAGATACGCAGTATTTT. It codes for CASSLGSGTSTDTQYF. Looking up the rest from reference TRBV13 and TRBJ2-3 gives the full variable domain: AAGVIQSPRHLIKEKRETATLKCYPIPRHDTVYWYQQGPGQDPQFLISFYEKMQSDKGSIPDRFSAQQFSDYHSELNMSSLELGDSALYFCASSLGSGTSTDTQYFGPGTRLTVL.